This T cell receptor (beta chain) was identified during a study of blood T cell repertoires in COVID-19. Whole-study context: Italy, Spain and the United States were the sources of the convalescent and acute COVID-19 samples.

V lost 6 bases to trimming and J lost 6 bases; unmatched junction nucleotides: 9. Germline V lookup: CDR1 SGHNT, CDR2 YENEEA. The CDR3 is 15 amino acids. Participants were aged 18 to 89 years from approximately 23 US areas. Grouping used clinical history reported by participants in a survey and questionnaire. The protocol was immunoSEQ multiplex PCR, while the TCRdb copy is restricted to in-frame clones and leaves out a portion. The table includes 300,000 to 350,000 clones, around 91% detected once. The chain couples TRBV11-3 to TRBJ2-1, with 9 bases aligning to TRBD2. The sequence was obtained from a woman aged 18-29 years with acute COVID-19. The sequenced material came from PBMCs or T cells enriched from blood (not recorded which). The CDR3 DNA sequence: TGTGCCAGCAGGAGCGGGAGGCCACGTACCAATGAGCAGTTCTTC. As protein: CASRSGRPRTNEQFF.